This TCR beta chain was sequenced during a study of neoadjuvant nivolumab and ipilimumab in lung cancer. Looking at the study overall: Patients got nivolumab 3 mg/kg on days 1, 15 and 29; combination added ipilimumab 1 mg/kg day 1.

Concerning this clone: Antigen: not known.

Study results and limitations: Pathologic regression was not significantly tied to TCR clonality.

The repertoire was sequenced with immunoSEQ multiplex PCR; TCRdb's copy has only in-frame clones and lacks some. The sample gives roughly 34,000 clones, roughly 90% of which show up once; roughly 2% is in the top ten. This CDR3 is 15 amino acids long. Germline assignment: CDR1 KGHSH and CDR2 LQKENI. With 3 bases removed from V and 2 bases from J, the gap between germline ends came to 14 bases. This clonotype originated in an adult with non-small cell lung cancer. This chain connects TRBV18 to TRBJ2-7; perhaps D is TRBD1 or TRBD2 (5 bases each). The specimen was peripheral blood, collected after neoadjuvant nivolumab, alone or with ipilimumab, at or shortly before surgery. CDR3 nucleotides: TGTGCCAGCTCACCGTATGGGGGAAAAACCTACGAGCAGTACTTC. Protein: CASSPYGGKTYEQYF.